Presented here are 14 T cell receptor beta chains from one specimen sequenced in a study of blood T cell repertoires in COVID-19. TCRdb's table, derived via immunoSEQ multiplex PCR, lists solely in-frame clones and lacks some. The sample has 95,000 or so clones, about 85% seen once. The sequencing input was peripheral blood. These receptors all come from a man at least 80 years old with active or convalescent COVID-19.

A single count supports this clone. This rearrangement joins TRBV5-1 to TRBJ1-1, with D unclear. CDR1 is SGHRS and CDR2 is YFSETQ in the germline V gene. CDR3 size: 14 residues. The V gene lost 2 bases and the J gene lost 0 bases, with 8 bases spanning the gap. The CDR3 sequence is CASSFTQMNTEAFF. The DNA of the CDR3 is TGCGCCAGCAGCTTTACACAAATGAACACTGAAGCTTTCTTT.

The V and J genes are TRBV5-4 and TRBJ2-7; 8 bases are shared with TRBD1. Germline V gene sequence: CDR1 SGHNT, CDR2 YYREEE (reference sequence). V trimming: 0 bases; J trimming: 6 bases; junction bases outside the gene matches: 5. This CDR3 has 14 amino acids. In DNA form, the CDR3 reads TGTGCCAGCAGCTTGGCTCAGGGGGCTCCCGAGCAGTACTTC. It codes for CASSLAQGAPEQYF. The full variable domain, rest sourced from reference TRBV5-4 and TRBJ2-7, is ETGVTQSPTHLIKTRGQQVTLRCSSQSGHNTVSWYQQALGQGPQFIFQYYREEENGRGNFPPRFSGLQFPNYSSELNVNALELDDSALYLCASSLAQGAPEQYFGPGTRLTVT.

The J gene is TRBJ2-7, the V gene TRBV4-1, with TRBD2 matching 8 bases. This CDR3 has 15 residues. Trimming took 5 bases from V and 0 from J; bases not matched to a gene: 6. Per the germline V gene, CDR1 is MGHRA and CDR2 is YSYEKL. The chain's CDR3 is CASSAVAGFSYEQYF. The CDR3 bases are TGCGCCAGCAGCGCTGTAGCGGGATTCTCCTACGAGCAGTACTTC.

The chain is built from TRBV4-2 and TRBJ2-1; TRBD1 aligns across 11 bases. From germline, CDR1 is LGHNA and CDR2 YNFKEQ. There are 16 residues in the CDR3. Trimming cost V 3 bases and J 12 bases; bases outside gene matches: 13. DNA of the CDR3: TGTGCCAGCAGCCAGACCCGGACAGGGGGCCAAAGGCGGCAGTTCTTC. It is translated as CASSQTRTGGQRRQFF.

The chain is built from TRBV2 and TRBJ1-5, with D unclear. This CDR3 has 12 residues. The germline V gene encodes CDR1 SNHLY and CDR2 FYNNEI. V was pared by 8 bases and J by 6 bases, with 11 bases between. CDR3 in amino acids: CASRQRSQPQHF. The CDR3 bases are TGTGCCAGCCGACAACGCTCTCAGCCCCAGCATTTT.

The chain is built from TRBV3-1 (or the pseudogene TRBV3-2) and TRBJ1-1; the match to TRBD1 covers 7 bases. CDR3 length equals 14 residues. The ends lost 2 bases at V and 13 bases at J; junction bases unmatched: 13. Germline CDR1 LGHDT, CDR2 YNNKEL (reference sequence). CDR3 region: CASSQTGQPGVVFF. The CDR3 nucleotides are TGTGCCAGCAGCCAAACGGGACAGCCAGGGGTGGTTTTCTTT.

This chain links TRBV12-3 or TRBV12-4 with TRBJ2-7, with D uncertain. CDR3 length equals 11 residues. With 8 bases removed from V and 4 bases from J, the gap between germline ends came to 9 bases. The CDR3: CASSTAYEQYF. The CDR3 nucleotides read TGTGCCAGCTCCACAGCTTACGAGCAGTACTTC.

This chain connects TRBV7-9 to TRBJ1-6, with D unclear. Trimming stripped 3 bases from V and 0 bases from J, with 9 bases between. Germline V gene data show CDR1 as SEHNR and CDR2 as FQNEAQ (reference sequence). The CDR3 loop spans 16 amino acids. Here the CDR3 reads CASSFGLSSYNSPLHF. The CDR3 DNA follows: TGTGCCAGCAGCTTTGGTCTCAGCTCCTATAATTCACCCCTCCACTTT.

This chain joins TRBV5-8 and TRBJ1-4; TRBD1 matches 9 bases. The germline gives CDR1 SGHTS, CDR2 YDEGEE. This CDR3 is built from 18 residues. Trimming took 4 bases from V and 5 from J; bases not matched to a gene: 15. Here the CDR3 reads CASSRKFGDRDQNEKLFF. CDR3 DNA: TGTGCCAGCAGCCGAAAGTTCGGGGACAGGGACCAAAATGAAAAACTGTTTTTT.

This clone showed up just a few times. V is TRBV29-1 and J is TRBJ2-3; 11 bases map to TRBD2. There are 16 residues in the CDR3. The V segment lost 3 bases and the J segment 3 bases; nucleotides outside the gene matches: 8. Germline CDR1 reads SQVTM; CDR2 reads ANQGSEA. The CDR3 coding sequence is TGCAGCGTTGATTGGGGTAGCGGGGGGGCAACAGATACGCAGTATTTT. It translates to CSVDWGSGGATDTQYF.

The J gene is TRBJ2-1, the V gene TRBV5-5, with D maybe TRBD1 (5 bases). Trimming removed 0 bases at V and 6 bases at J, with 19 bases between. In germline, CDR1 is SGHKS, CDR2 YYEKEE (reference sequence). The CDR3 is 17 residues long. CDR3 region: CASSLASWGLPSNEQFF. The DNA for the CDR3 is TGTGCCAGCAGCTTGGCTAGTTGGGGCCTCCCCAGCAATGAGCAGTTCTTC.

This clone was seen just once. This CDR3 is CASSRDSLAKNIQYF. DNA of the CDR3: TGTGCCAGCAGCCGGGACAGTCTAGCCAAAAACATTCAGTACTTC. This rearrangement joins TRBV2 to TRBJ2-4; 7 positions agree with TRBD1. The CDR3 loop spans 15 amino acids. Per the germline V gene, CDR1 is SNHLY and CDR2 is FYNNEI. The trim removed 6 bases at V and 0 bases at J, leaving 5 bases unmatched.

In its sample, this clone was seen once. The chain uses TRBV11-2 and TRBJ1-1; possibly TRBD1 for D (5 bases). V was trimmed by 5 bases and J by 11 bases, leaving 18 bases between them. CDR3 length equals 13 residues. Germline lookup yields CDR1 SGHAT and CDR2 FQNNGV. The DNA for the CDR3 is TGTGCCAGCAGCGCCGGGGGGTCGCCGTCGGCTTTCTTT. Translating gives CASSAGGSPSAFF.

This rearrangement joins TRBV11-3 to TRBJ2-2; possibly TRBD2 for D (5 bases). From germline, CDR1 is SGHNT and CDR2 YENEEA. With 5 bases removed from V and 5 bases from J, the gap between germline ends came to 12 bases. This CDR3 is built from 14 residues. The DNA for the CDR3 is TGTGCCAGCAGCCGACTACGAGGTACCGGGGAGCTGTTTTTT. Translating gives CASSRLRGTGELFF. The variable domain in full, completed from reference TRBV11-3 and TRBJ2-2, reads EAGVVQSPRYKIIEKKQPVAFWCNPISGHNTLYWYLQNLGQGPELLIRYENEEAVDDSQLPKDRFSAERLKGVDSTLKIQPAELGDSAVYLCASSRLRGTGELFFGEGSRLTVL.